What follows are 31 T cell receptor beta chains derived from one specimen sequenced in a study of graft-versus-host responses after intestinal transplantation. For these receptors, no antigen is known. Some clones are missing from TCRdb's copy, which holds only in-frame ones; the method was immunoSEQ multiplex PCR. The sample shows 84,000 or so clones, approximately 82% of them seen only once. This material consisted of unstimulated CD4+ T cells sorted from spleen or lymph node cells, taken before intestinal transplant. These receptors were collected from a human donor who received an intestinal transplant.

This clone appeared a few times. The genes are TRBV4-2 and TRBJ2-3; TRBD1 matches 8 bases. CDR3 length equals 14 residues. The germline V gene has CDR1 LGHNA and CDR2 YNFKEQ. Trimming removed 6 bases from V and 5 bases from J; junction bases left unmatched: 7. CDR3 sequence: CASSRDRGEDTQYF. CDR3 DNA: TGTGCCAGCAGTCGCGACAGGGGCGAAGATACGCAGTATTTT.

The chain employs TRBV19 and TRBJ2-5, with 9 bases that match TRBD2. The J segment lost 2 bases and the V segment lost 5 bases, leaving 6 bases of the junction unmatched. The germline V gene encodes CDR1 LNHDA and CDR2 SQIVND (reference sequence). This CDR3 comprises 15 residues. The CDR3 coding sequence is TGTGCCAGTAGTTCTCTAGCGGGGAAACAAGAGACCCAGTACTTC. As protein: CASSSLAGKQETQYF.

This chain joins TRBV18 and TRBJ2-7, with 9 bases fitting TRBD1. CDR1 KGHSH and CDR2 LQKENI come from the germline V gene. The length of the CDR3 is 16 residues. V dropped 1 base and J dropped 5; count of bases not matched to a gene: 9. This CDR3 is CASSPLGQGARNEQYF. CDR3 in DNA: TGTGCCAGCTCACCACTGGGACAGGGCGCTCGGAACGAGCAGTACTTC. The full variable domain, with the rest looked up from reference TRBV18 and TRBJ2-7, is NAGVMQNPRHLVRRRGQEARLRCSPMKGHSHVYWYRQLPEEGLKFMVYLQKENIIDESGMPKERFSAEFPKEGPSILRIQQVVRGDSAAYFCASSPLGQGARNEQYFGPGTRLTVT.

The V and J genes are TRBV7-3 and TRBJ2-2; 11 nucleotides match TRBD2. The CDR3 is 17 amino acids. The germline gives CDR1 SGHTA, CDR2 FQGTGA. V lost 2 bases, J lost 6 bases, and 8 bases stayed unmatched. CDR3 in DNA: TGTGCCAGCAGCTTATTAGCGGGAGGGCCCTCGGCCGGGGAGCTGTTTTTT. The encoded protein is CASSLLAGGPSAGELFF.

V gene TRBV7-9 combines with J gene TRBJ2-5; 8 bases fit TRBD1. With 8 bases clipped from V and 2 bases from J, the junction kept 4 bases outside the gene matches. There are 13 residues in the CDR3. CDR1 is SEHNR, CDR2 FQNEAQ, per germline (reference sequence). CDR3 residues: CASSRDRQETQYF. The CDR3 nucleotides read TGTGCCAGCTCGCGGGACAGGCAAGAGACCCAGTACTTC.

The CDR3 bases are TGCGCCAGCAGCCAAGCCAGCGGGAGGGCCGTAGATACGCAGTATTTT. Protein sequence: CASSQASGRAVDTQYF. V and J are TRBV4-1 and TRBJ2-3, with 10 bases lining up with TRBD2. The CDR3 extends over 16 amino acids. CDR1 MGHRA and CDR2 YSYEKL come from the germline V gene. The V and J ends lost 1 base and 5 bases, in that order; junction bases with no gene match: 6.

The rearrangement uses TRBV10-3 and TRBJ2-2, with TRBD1 identical over 10 bases. Germline CDR1 is ENHRY and CDR2 is SYGVKD. The J segment lost 6 bases and the V segment lost 8 bases, leaving 9 bases of the junction unmatched. The CDR3 totals 15 residues. CDR3 coding DNA: TGTGCCATCGGCCGGACAGGGGGGAATTCCGGGGAGCTGTTTTTT. This codes for CAIGRTGGNSGELFF.

The table lists this clone with a few counts. V gene TRBV18 combines with J gene TRBJ2-1; 7 bases align to TRBD2. The CDR3 is made up of 14 amino acids. In germline, CDR1 is KGHSH, CDR2 LQKENI. V lost 3 bases, J lost 5 bases, and 4 bases stayed unmatched. The CDR3 nucleotides are TGTGCCAGCTCACCCGTGGGAGGGGACAATGAGCAGTTCTTC. Amino acid sequence: CASSPVGGDNEQFF. Supplemented by reference TRBV18 and TRBJ2-1, the full variable domain reads NAGVMQNPRHLVRRRGQEARLRCSPMKGHSHVYWYRQLPEEGLKFMVYLQKENIIDESGMPKERFSAEFPKEGPSILRIQQVVRGDSAAYFCASSPVGGDNEQFFGPGTRLTVL.

J is TRBJ2-7 and V is TRBV14; possibly TRBD1 for D (8 bases). In germline, CDR1 is SGHDN, CDR2 FVKESK. This CDR3 comprises 15 residues. Trimming took 4 bases from V and 2 from J, leaving 15 bases between them. The CDR3 loop reads CASSPHRGGTYEQYF. The DNA of the CDR3 is TGTGCCAGCAGCCCCCACAGGGGGGGAACCTACGAGCAGTACTTC.

The chain is built from TRBV18 and TRBJ2-7; D uncertain. The CDR3 has 17 residues. Germline V gene lookup returns CDR1 KGHSH and CDR2 LQKENI. Trimming stripped 2 bases from V and 2 bases from J, with 19 bases between. CDR3: CASSPLAGAVGTYEQYF. CDR3 DNA: TGTGCCAGCTCACCATTGGCAGGCGCCGTCGGAACCTACGAGCAGTACTTC.

The chain uses TRBV25-1 and TRBJ2-7; weak D call: TRBD2 (5 bases). V lost 7 bases to trimming and J lost 6 bases, with 19 bases between them. Germline V gene lookup returns CDR1 MGHDK and CDR2 SYGVNS. The length of the CDR3 is 14 residues. The CDR3 loop is CASTPSSGIGEQYF. The CDR3 DNA is TGTGCCAGCACCCCGTCGTCCGGGATTGGCGAGCAGTACTTC.

The chain uses TRBV6-1 and TRBJ1-5, with D possibly TRBD1 on 6 matching bases. From germline, CDR1 is MNHNS and CDR2 SASEGT. The CDR3 runs to 15 residues. Trimming left V 8 bases short and J 2 bases short, with 16 bases between. In DNA, the CDR3 is TGTGCCAGCTTAATTGAAACAGGGCGCAATCAGCCCCAGCATTTT. Translation gives CASLIETGRNQPQHF.

The rearrangement uses TRBV18 and TRBJ1-1; D is unresolved. V was trimmed by 6 bases and J by 1 base, leaving 12 bases between them. Germline CDR1 KGHSH, CDR2 LQKENI. The CDR3 contains 14 residues. The CDR3 sequence: CASSLFGSNTEAFF. DNA for the CDR3: TGTGCCAGCTCGCTCTTCGGGTCGAACACTGAAGCTTTCTTT.

The chain joins TRBV6-5 to TRBJ1-4; 8 bases are shared with TRBD1. This CDR3 region has 13 residues. Germline V gene lookup returns CDR1 MNHEY and CDR2 SVGAGI. Trimming at V came to 8 bases and at J to 5 bases, leaving 4 bases not matched to a gene. CDR3 coding DNA: TGTGCCAGCCAGAGACAGGGGAATGAAAAACTGTTTTTT. Amino acids: CASQRQGNEKLFF.

This clone occurred once. The chain couples TRBV5-1 to TRBJ2-7, with D possibly TRBD1 on 5 matching bases. Germline V gene sequence: CDR1 SGHRS, CDR2 YFSETQ. This CDR3 region has 13 residues. The germline V and J ends were trimmed by 5 bases and 4 bases, with 13 bases remaining between them. CDR3 DNA: TGCGCCAGCAGGTTTACGACAGAGTACGAGCAGTACTTC. Its translation: CASRFTTEYEQYF.

The rearrangement joins TRBV5-4 to TRBJ1-2; D might be TRBD1 (5 bases). CDR3 length equals 15 residues. V dropped 7 bases and J dropped 8 bases, with 24 bases sitting between them. Germline V gives CDR1 SGHNT, CDR2 YYREEE (reference sequence). In nucleotides, the CDR3 is TGTGCCAGCGGACGAACCGCCCAGGGTGGGAAAGGCTACACCTTC. Translated, it gives CASGRTAQGGKGYTF. The whole variable domain, remainder taken from reference TRBV5-4 and TRBJ1-2, is ETGVTQSPTHLIKTRGQQVTLRCSSQSGHNTVSWYQQALGQGPQFIFQYYREEENGRGNFPPRFSGLQFPNYSSELNVNALELDDSALYLCASGRTAQGGKGYTFGSGTRLTVV.

The rearrangement links TRBV5-1 to TRBJ2-3; 7 bases map to TRBD1. After removal of 1 base from V and 5 bases from J, the junction contained 4 bases not matched to a gene. CDR3 length: 14 amino acids. Germline assignment: CDR1 SGHRS and CDR2 YFSETQ. This chain's CDR3 is CASSLPQGRDTQYF. CDR3 coding DNA: TGCGCCAGCAGCTTGCCACAGGGGAGAGATACGCAGTATTTT.

V gene TRBV2 combines with J gene TRBJ1-1; D may be TRBD1 (6 bases). Germline-derived CDR1 and CDR2 are SNHLY and FYNNEI. This CDR3 region has 13 residues. V lost 7 bases to trimming and J lost 4 bases, with 13 bases between them. The CDR3 sequence: CASTGGAGTEAFF. In DNA, the CDR3 is TGTGCCAGCACGGGGGGGGCGGGCACTGAAGCTTTCTTT.

This clone was seen a few times. The chain combines TRBV19 with TRBJ2-7, with 12 bases fitting TRBD1. Per germline, CDR1 LNHDA and CDR2 SQIVND (reference sequence). The CDR3 has 16 amino acids. The junction had 10 bases not matched to a gene; V was cut back by 6 bases and J by 4 bases. The CDR3 bases are TGTGCCAGTAGAGGCCCGGGACAGGGGGCGCGGTACGAGCAGTACTTC. Its translation: CASRGPGQGARYEQYF.

This chain connects TRBV6-5 to TRBJ1-4; D not certain. Germline V gene lookup returns CDR1 MNHEY and CDR2 SVGAGI. V was pared by 0 bases and J by 8 bases, with 16 bases between. The CDR3 is 16 amino acids. The CDR3, as DNA: TGTGCCAGCAGTTACTCGAAGCTGCCGGGATGGGAAAAACTGTTTTTT. It codes for CASSYSKLPGWEKLFF.

The rearrangement links TRBV30 to TRBJ2-2; D possibly corresponds to TRBD2 (6 bases). The CDR3 sequence is 12 residues long. Trimming took 6 bases from V and 6 from J, leaving 11 bases between them. In germline, CDR1 is GTSNPN, CDR2 SVGIG (reference sequence). CDR3 coding DNA: TGTGCCTGTCGGACTATTTCCGGGGAGCTGTTTTTT. Its protein product is CACRTISGELFF.

The chain links TRBV28 to TRBJ2-7, with D possibly being TRBD2 (5 bases). The CDR3 totals 17 residues. Trimming took off 3 bases at V and 0 bases at J, with 18 bases between the two ends. Germline V gives CDR1 MDHEN, CDR2 SYDVKM. CDR3 coding DNA: TGTGCCAGCAGTTTTAAGTTCGGGGAACAGAACTCCTACGAGCAGTACTTC. The encoded protein is CASSFKFGEQNSYEQYF.

The chain couples TRBV5-1 to TRBJ2-1, with D perhaps matching TRBD1 (5 bases). The CDR3 covers 15 residues. The ends were cut back, 0 bases at V and 7 bases at J, with 14 bases in the middle. The germline V gene has CDR1 SGHRS and CDR2 YFSETQ. CDR3 sequence reads: CASSLGQQGVNEQFF. As DNA, the CDR3 is TGCGCCAGCAGCTTGGGACAGCAAGGGGTAAATGAGCAGTTCTTC.

This chain connects TRBV6-5 to TRBJ2-1; D is uncertain. The V gene lost 6 bases and the J gene lost 4 bases, with 10 bases spanning the gap. The germline CDR1 and CDR2 sequences are MNHEY and SVGAGI. The CDR3 totals 13 residues. This CDR3 is CASSRDTYNEQFF. The CDR3 region has the DNA TGTGCCAGCAGCAGAGACACGTACAATGAGCAGTTCTTC.

This chain uses TRBV5-1 with TRBJ2-1; D is unclear. Germline CDR1 and CDR2: SGHRS and YFSETQ. V was shortened by 5 bases and J by 0 bases, with 6 bases between the two germline ends. This CDR3 is built from 13 residues. The CDR3 sequence is CASSWSSYNEQFF. CDR3 DNA sequence: TGCGCCAGCAGTTGGAGCTCCTACAATGAGCAGTTCTTC.

The rearrangement joins TRBV28 to TRBJ1-3, with unresolved D. The V and J ends lost 8 bases and 4 bases respectively, with 18 bases between them. CDR3 size: 15 residues. Germline values: CDR1 MDHEN, CDR2 SYDVKM. CDR3 coding DNA: TGTGCCAGCGCGAAGCGGTCCGCCGAGGGAAACACCATATATTTT. It translates to CASAKRSAEGNTIYF. The entire variable domain, with the rest obtained from reference TRBV28 and TRBJ1-3, is as follows: DVKVTQSSRYLVKRTGEKVFLECVQDMDHENMFWYRQDPGLGLRLIYFSYDVKMKEKGDIPEGYSVSREKKERFSLILESASTNQTSMYLCASAKRSAEGNTIYFGEGSWLTVV.

The chain uses TRBV19 and TRBJ1-5, with 8 bases fitting TRBD1. The V gene end was trimmed by 3 bases and the J gene end by 1 base; junction bases not matched to a gene: 2. Germline loops: CDR1 LNHDA, CDR2 SQIVND (reference sequence). The CDR3 runs 15 residues. The CDR3 DNA follows: TGTGCCAGTAGTATTGACAGGGGAAGCAATCAGCCCCAGCATTTT. Its protein is CASSIDRGSNQPQHF.

V gene TRBV11-2 combines with J gene TRBJ1-1; maybe TRBD1 (5 bases). The germline V gene encodes CDR1 SGHAT and CDR2 FQNNGV. The length of the CDR3 is 13 residues. Trimming cost V 0 bases and J 9 bases, with 11 bases left between them. CDR3 nucleotides: TGTGCCAGCAGCTTAGATCGGGGGACTCAAGCTTTCTTT. Translating gives CASSLDRGTQAFF.

J is TRBJ1-2 and V is TRBV7-9; D uncertain. With 5 bases removed from V and 4 bases from J, the gap between germline ends came to 11 bases. The CDR3 length is 13 residues. CDR1 SEHNR and CDR2 FQNEAQ come from the germline V gene (reference sequence). DNA of the CDR3: TGTGCCAGCAGCCACCCGTCGCGCTATGGCTACACCTTC. Amino acid sequence: CASSHPSRYGYTF.

This chain connects TRBV5-4 to TRBJ2-7, with 10 bases that match TRBD1. Per the germline V gene, CDR1 is SGHNT and CDR2 is YYREEE (reference sequence). V shed 4 bases, J shed 3 bases, and the junction held 7 bases outside the gene matches. The CDR3 totals 15 residues. The CDR3 nucleotides are TGTGCCAGCAGCGGAACGGGACAGGGGAACTACGAGCAGTACTTC. It codes for CASSGTGQGNYEQYF.

This clone occurred a few times. J is TRBJ1-1 and V is TRBV27; D not certain. CDR1 and CDR2 (germline): MNHEY, SMNVEV (reference sequence). This CDR3 has 14 amino acids. The V gene lost 1 base and the J gene lost 0 bases, with 6 bases spanning the gap. The DNA of the CDR3 is TGTGCCAGCAGTTTATTGGCCATGAACACTGAAGCTTTCTTT. Residues: CASSLLAMNTEAFF.